These 24 T cell receptor beta chains share one sample of origin, sequenced in a study of identical twins. TCRdb passed the 5' RACE reads through MiXCR, listing each CDR3 protein once. The sample includes 1.5 million to 2 million distinct CDR3 sequences, roughly a third seen only once; the top ten take about 0.25%. Source material: cord blood. The source is a newborn girl in good health.

This clonotype was picked up one time. A much bigger clone sits one base away, suggesting this may be a read error. The rearrangement links TRBV10-3 to TRBJ1-6; D might be TRBD1 (6 bases). Germline V lookup: CDR1 ENHRY, CDR2 SYGVKD. The CDR3 sequence is 19 residues long. The CDR3 nucleotides read TGTGCCACCAGTGAGCACCGGGACACCGATAGCTCCTATAATTCACCCCTCCACTTT. This codes for CATSEHRDTDSSYNSPLHF.

The CDR3 nucleotides are TGTGCCAGCACTCCCCCGGGCAGGGATGGATATGGCTACACCTTC. Encoded protein: CASTPPGRDGYGYTF. J is TRBJ1-2 and V is TRBV2; TRBD1 might be the D (5 bases). The CDR3 is 15 amino acids. V gave up 7 bases and J gave up 5 bases, with 20 bases separating them. CDR1 and CDR2 from the germline V gene are SNHLY and FYNNEI.

This chain joins TRBV19 and TRBJ1-2; D not resolved. There are 14 residues in the CDR3. CDR1 is LNHDA and CDR2 is SQIVND in the germline V gene (reference sequence). Trimming pared 1 base from V and 4 bases from J, leaving 10 bases between. The CDR3: CASSIAVGSYGYTF. CDR3 DNA: TGTGCCAGTAGTATAGCCGTGGGCTCCTATGGCTACACCTTC.

V gene TRBV10-3 combines with J gene TRBJ2-1; 9 positions agree with TRBD2. The CDR3 has 15 amino acids. CDR1 is ENHRY, CDR2 SYGVKD, per germline. The V segment lost 5 bases and the J segment 7 bases; nucleotides outside the gene matches: 9. DNA of the CDR3: TGTGCCATCAGTCCACAGGGCGCGGGGGGGAATGAGCAGTTCTTC. Amino acids: CAISPQGAGGNEQFF.

This chain uses TRBV28 with TRBJ1-4; 8 bases are shared with TRBD1. In germline, CDR1 is MDHEN, CDR2 SYDVKM. J was trimmed by 6 bases and V by 6 bases; bases with no gene match: 12. This CDR3 comprises 16 residues. CDR3 in amino acids: CASRTGGVRLDEKLFF. Written as DNA, the CDR3 is TGTGCCAGCAGAACAGGGGGTGTTCGTTTGGATGAAAAACTGTTTTTT.

This clonotype was found a few times. The chain couples TRBV10-3 to TRBJ2-7; D possibly corresponds to TRBD1 (5 bases). CDR3 length: 11 residues. Trimming shortened V by 4 bases and J by 7 bases, and 8 bases separated the two germline ends. Germline V gene data show CDR1 as ENHRY and CDR2 as SYGVKD. CDR3 sequence: CAISVGDEQYF. The CDR3 coding sequence is TGTGCCATCAGTGTAGGGGATGAGCAGTACTTC.

This clonotype occurred once. This sequence joins TRBV20-1 and TRBJ2-5; TRBD1 might be the D (6 bases). The J call may be wrong; the DNA end is better matched by TRBJ2-7. The CDR3 has 19 residues. Germline V CDR1 and CDR2: DFQATT, SNEGSKA (reference sequence). This chain's CDR3 is CSARELDPTGPASSYEQYF. The CDR3 DNA is TGCAGTGCTAGGGAATTGGACCCAACAGGGCCGGCAAGCTCCTACGAGCAGTACTTC.

This clonotype was found a few times. In DNA, the CDR3 is TGTGCCAGCTCACCACTCCCCTCTGGACAGGGGAGGAGTTCACCCCTCCACTTT. This gives the protein CASSPLPSGQGRSSPLHF. J is TRBJ1-6 and V is TRBV18; 9 positions match TRBD1. There are 18 residues in the CDR3. Germline values: CDR1 KGHSH, CDR2 LQKENI. Trimming took 1 base from V and 9 from J; bases not matched to a gene: 13.

There are a few counts of this clonotype. The rearrangement joins TRBV3-1 to TRBJ1-2; the D gene is possibly TRBD1 (5 bases). V lost 3 bases and J lost 7, with 12 bases in between. The CDR3 extends over 13 amino acids. Germline CDR1 LGHDT, CDR2 YNNKEL (reference sequence). CDR3 residues: CASSQARVAGYTF. CDR3 coding DNA: TGTGCCAGCAGCCAGGCCAGGGTCGCTGGCTACACCTTC.

The table lists this clonotype with a few counts. The CDR3 nucleotides are TGCAGTGCTAGCAATTCACAGGGGTACGAGCAGTACTTC. Translation gives CSASNSQGYEQYF. The chain links TRBV20-1 to TRBJ2-7; 7 bases are shared with TRBD1. Trimming removed 3 bases from V and 4 bases from J; junction bases left unmatched: 6. CDR1 and CDR2 from the germline V gene are DFQATT and SNEGSKA (reference sequence). This CDR3 is 13 amino acids long.

The DNA for the CDR3 is TGCAGTGCTAGGGGGACAGGGATGAGCAATCAGCCCCAGCATTTT. Translation: CSARGTGMSNQPQHF. The rearrangement uses TRBV20-1 and TRBJ1-5, with TRBD1 identical over 9 bases. Germline lookup yields CDR1 DFQATT and CDR2 SNEGSKA (reference sequence). This CDR3 is built from 15 residues. Unmatched junction bases numbered 4, after V lost 3 bases and J lost 1 base.

V gene TRBV5-1 combines with J gene TRBJ2-5; D possibly corresponds to TRBD2 (6 bases). CDR1 is SGHRS, CDR2 YFSETQ, per germline. Between the trimmed V and J ends, which lost 6 bases and 2 bases, there was a span of 14 bases. This CDR3 is built from 14 residues. In DNA form, the CDR3 reads TGCGCCAGCACTACGCTCGCGGGACAAGAGACCCAGTACTTC. It is translated as CASTTLAGQETQYF.

The CDR3 protein is CASSVAAAYNEQFF. The CDR3 DNA is TGTGCCAGCAGCGTAGCGGCGGCCTACAATGAGCAGTTCTTC. The chain is built from TRBV9 and TRBJ2-1; D call uncertain. The CDR3 spans 14 residues. The ends were cut back, 0 bases at V and 2 bases at J, with 6 bases in the middle. Germline CDR1 reads SGDLS; CDR2 reads YYNGEE. The entire variable domain, with the rest obtained from reference TRBV9 and TRBJ2-1, is as follows: DSGVTQTPKHLITATGQRVTLRCSPRSGDLSVYWYQQSLDQGLQFLIQYYNGEERAKGNILERFSAQQFPDLHSELNLSSLELGDSALYFCASSVAAAYNEQFFGPGTRLTVL.

There are a few counts of this clonotype. The chain recombines TRBV2 with TRBJ2-3; 12 bases agree with TRBD2. V trimming: 0 bases; J trimming: 4 bases; junction bases outside the gene matches: 8. This CDR3 contains 18 residues. The germline V gene encodes CDR1 SNHLY and CDR2 FYNNEI. DNA for the CDR3: TGTGCCAGCAGTGAAGCACCCACTTGGACTAGCGGGGCAGATACGCAGTATTTT. Protein sequence: CASSEAPTWTSGADTQYF.

This clonotype has a count of ten or more. The rearrangement joins TRBV11-2 to TRBJ2-1; possibly TRBD2 for D (5 bases). Germline loops: CDR1 SGHAT, CDR2 FQNNGV. Trimming shortened V by 5 bases and J by 7 bases, and 9 bases separated the two germline ends. The CDR3 is made up of 12 amino acids. CDR3 coding DNA: TGTGCCAGCAGCCTAACTAGAAATGAGCAGTTCTTC. Encoded protein: CASSLTRNEQFF.

The V gene is TRBV12-3 or TRBV12-4, the J gene TRBJ1-5; 7 bases are shared with TRBD1. The J segment lost 4 bases and the V segment lost 8 bases, leaving 8 bases of the junction unmatched. The CDR3 is made up of 14 amino acids. CDR3 in amino acids: CASVQTGSNQPQHF. Written as DNA, the CDR3 is TGTGCCAGCGTCCAGACAGGGTCGAATCAGCCCCAGCATTTT.

This clonotype has only a few counts. The chain employs TRBV5-1 and TRBJ2-7; D is undetermined. The CDR3 sequence is 13 residues long. Trimming removed 6 bases from V and 2 bases from J, with 12 bases in between. Germline CDR1 is SGHRS and CDR2 is YFSETQ. This CDR3 reads CASKHFGPYEQYF. CDR3 sequence (DNA): TGCGCCAGCAAACACTTTGGCCCCTACGAGCAGTACTTC.

The gene calls are TRBV11-2 and TRBJ2-3; D unclear. The CDR3 loop spans 15 amino acids. The V end lost 1 base, the J end lost 2 bases, and 10 bases lay between the germline ends. In germline, CDR1 is SGHAT, CDR2 FQNNGV. CDR3 sequence: CASSLVVVPTDTQYF. The CDR3 region has the DNA TGTGCCAGCAGCTTAGTCGTAGTCCCCACAGATACGCAGTATTTT.

This clonotype was counted ten times or more. V usage is TRBV10-3 and J usage is TRBJ2-5; possibly TRBD2 for D (6 bases). The CDR3 covers 13 residues. V lost 3 bases to trimming and J lost 5 bases, with 10 bases between them. Germline V gives CDR1 ENHRY, CDR2 SYGVKD. In nucleotides, the CDR3 is TGTGCCATCAGTGATGACCGGGGGGAGACCCAGTACTTC. Translating gives CAISDDRGETQYF.

This chain links TRBV10-2 with TRBJ1-2, with TRBD1 identical over 7 bases. This CDR3 contains 16 residues. The germline V gene has CDR1 WSHSY and CDR2 SAAADI. Trimming at V came to 9 bases and at J to 5 bases, leaving 18 bases not matched to a gene. The CDR3 sequence is CASRNPQGGAGYGYTF. CDR3 DNA sequence: TGCGCCAGTCGGAATCCTCAAGGGGGCGCGGGATATGGCTACACCTTC.

The chain couples TRBV19 to TRBJ2-3; D call uncertain. CDR1 LNHDA and CDR2 SQIVND come from the germline V gene (reference sequence). This CDR3 spans 14 amino acids. The ends were cut back, 1 base at V and 0 bases at J, with 5 bases in the middle. CDR3 sequence: CASSIGPSTDTQYF. The CDR3 bases are TGTGCCAGTAGTATAGGTCCCAGCACAGATACGCAGTATTTT.

This clonotype was recorded a few times. The V call is TRBV6-1, the J call TRBJ2-7; 7 bases agree with TRBD2. Trimming cost V 3 bases and J 2 bases; bases outside gene matches: 4. The germline V gene has CDR1 MNHNS and CDR2 SASEGT. There are 14 residues in the CDR3. The CDR3 DNA follows: TGTGCCAGCAGTGAGGCTAGCGGTCCCTACGAGCAGTACTTC. This translates into CASSEASGPYEQYF.

The chain joins TRBV7-2 to TRBJ2-1; weak D call: TRBD2 (5 bases). This CDR3 comprises 13 residues. CDR1 is SGHTA, CDR2 FQGNSA, per germline. Trimming took 3 bases from V and 5 from J, leaving 8 bases between them. The CDR3 loop is CASSFERDNEQFF. CDR3 coding DNA: TGTGCCAGCAGCTTCGAGAGGGACAATGAGCAGTTCTTC.

Only one count was recorded for this clonotype. The rearrangement links TRBV6-6 to TRBJ1-3; tentative D call: TRBD1 (5 bases). This CDR3 is 15 amino acids long. Germline CDR1 reads MNHNY; CDR2 reads SVGAGI (reference sequence). V lost 2 bases and J lost 3, with 11 bases in between. CDR3 protein: CASSYMGRGGNTIYF. For the CDR3, the DNA is TGTGCCAGCAGTTACATGGGGAGGGGTGGAAACACCATATATTTT.